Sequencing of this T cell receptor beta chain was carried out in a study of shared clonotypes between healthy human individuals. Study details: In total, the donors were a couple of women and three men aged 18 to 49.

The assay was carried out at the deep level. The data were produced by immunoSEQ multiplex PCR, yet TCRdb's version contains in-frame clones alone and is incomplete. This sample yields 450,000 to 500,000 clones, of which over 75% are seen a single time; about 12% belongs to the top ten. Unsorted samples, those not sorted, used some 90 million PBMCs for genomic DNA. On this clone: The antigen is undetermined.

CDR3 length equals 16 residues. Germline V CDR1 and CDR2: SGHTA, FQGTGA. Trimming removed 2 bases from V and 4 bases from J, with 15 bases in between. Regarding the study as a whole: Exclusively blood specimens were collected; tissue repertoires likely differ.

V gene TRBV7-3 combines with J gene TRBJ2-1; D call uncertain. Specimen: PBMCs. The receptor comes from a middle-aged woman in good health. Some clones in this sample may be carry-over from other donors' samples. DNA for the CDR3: TGTGCCAGCAGCTTAGTTCGAGAATTGGGGTACAATGAGCAGTTCTTC. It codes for CASSLVRELGYNEQFF.